These 16 T cell receptor beta chains originate from one sample sequenced in a study of cytomegalovirus exposure and HLA in healthy donors. The method was immunoSEQ multiplex PCR; TCRdb's version includes in-frame clones alone and lacks a portion of them. The data hold hundreds of thousands of clones, with approximately 83% observed a single time. Source material: PBMCs. Receptor source: a woman aged 30 to 39 in good health and CMV-seropositive.

CDR3 coding DNA: TGTGCCAGCAGCCCACCGGGTGCTCCTAACGAGCAGTACTTC. This gives the protein CASSPPGAPNEQYF. This chain uses TRBV11-3 with TRBJ2-7; D unresolved. CDR3 length: 14 residues. CDR1 and CDR2 from the germline V gene are SGHNT and YENEEA. V was cut by 5 bases and J by 5 bases, with 16 bases left in between.

The chain joins TRBV5-6 to TRBJ1-2; 7 bases match TRBD1. Germline V gene data show CDR1 as SGHDT and CDR2 as YYEEEE. The CDR3 runs 13 residues. After removal of 0 bases from V and 6 bases from J, the junction contained 2 bases not matched to a gene. The chain's CDR3 is CASSLEGTDGYTF. CDR3 DNA sequence: TGTGCCAGCAGCTTGGAGGGGACAGATGGCTACACCTTC. Based on the CDR3 plus reference TRBV5-6 and TRBJ1-2, the full variable domain is DAGVTQSPTHLIKTRGQQVTLRCSPKSGHDTVSWYQQALGQGPQFIFQYYEEEERQRGNFPDRFSGHQFPNYSSELNVNALLLGDSALYLCASSLEGTDGYTFGSGTRLTVV.

The chain recombines TRBV27 with TRBJ1-5; D is perhaps TRBD1 (5 bases). V was pared by 2 bases and J by 5 bases, with 7 bases between. Germline V gene sequence: CDR1 MNHEY, CDR2 SMNVEV (reference sequence). CDR3 length: 13 amino acids. CDR3 sequence reads: CASSLRGYQPQHF. The CDR3 DNA is TGTGCCAGCAGTTTACGGGGGTATCAGCCCCAGCATTTT.

The V call is TRBV5-6, the J call TRBJ2-7, with 9 bases matching TRBD2. The CDR3 totals 15 residues. The germline gives CDR1 SGHDT, CDR2 YYEEEE. Trimming cost V 0 bases and J 4 bases; bases outside gene matches: 5. CDR3 nucleotides: TGTGCCAGCAGCTTGGGGTTTAGCGGGAGTTACGAGCAGTACTTC. It specifies CASSLGFSGSYEQYF.

V is TRBV7-9 and J is TRBJ2-7; a weak D match, TRBD2 (6 bases). CDR3 length: 13 residues. The germline V gene encodes CDR1 SEHNR and CDR2 FQNEAQ (reference sequence). V was pared by 5 bases and J by 2 bases, with 10 bases between. CDR3 sequence: CASSTGLPYEQYF. CDR3 bases: TGTGCCAGCAGCACGGGACTGCCCTACGAGCAGTACTTC.

The V gene is TRBV7-9, the J gene TRBJ1-5; 8 nucleotides align to TRBD1. This CDR3 has 14 amino acids. With V trimmed by 4 bases and J by 5 bases, 4 bases remained unmatched. Germline assignment: CDR1 SEHNR and CDR2 FQNEAQ (reference sequence). The CDR3 protein is CASSSQGVYQPQHF. The CDR3 nucleotides are TGTGCCAGCAGCTCACAGGGGGTTTATCAGCCCCAGCATTTT.

The chain carries TRBV15 and TRBJ2-1, with TRBD2 matching over 12 bases. Losses at the gene ends were 3 bases for V and 6 bases for J; bases not matched to a gene: 9. The V gene's germline CDR1 is LNHNV and CDR2 YYDKDF (reference sequence). This CDR3 has 17 residues. CDR3 amino acids: CATSSELGLAGGNEQFF. CDR3 bases: TGTGCCACCAGCAGCGAACTGGGACTAGCGGGCGGCAATGAGCAGTTCTTC.

This chain connects TRBV7-9 to TRBJ2-5, with D possibly being TRBD2 (5 bases). The V and J ends lost 7 bases and 5 bases respectively, with 17 bases between them. There are 14 residues in the CDR3. The germline CDR1 and CDR2 sequences are SEHNR and FQNEAQ (reference sequence). The CDR3 DNA follows: TGTGCCAGCAACCCGGGCAGTTGGAGGGAGACCCAGTACTTC. It encodes CASNPGSWRETQYF.

This clone was seen a handful of times. The genes are TRBV27 and TRBJ2-7; weak D call: TRBD1 (6 bases). The V end was cut by 5 bases, the J end by 5 bases, with 16 bases between. From germline, CDR1 is MNHEY and CDR2 SMNVEV (reference sequence). The CDR3 sequence is 14 residues long. The CDR3 DNA follows: TGTGCCAGCAGTCTCTTGGGGCCAGGGGACGAGCAGTACTTC. Translated: CASSLLGPGDEQYF.

This clone was found once. The rearrangement joins TRBV30 to TRBJ1-1; the match to TRBD1 covers 10 bases. The CDR3 has 14 amino acids. Germline CDR1 and CDR2: GTSNPN and SVGIG (reference sequence). With V trimmed by 2 bases and J by 4 bases, 4 bases remained unmatched. The CDR3 spells CAWSLRQGATEAFF. The CDR3 DNA is TGTGCCTGGAGTTTAAGACAGGGGGCCACTGAAGCTTTCTTT.

The chain is built from TRBV9 and TRBJ1-4, with 8 bases fitting TRBD1. The germline gives CDR1 SGDLS, CDR2 YYNGEE. The CDR3 has 15 residues. The V gene end was trimmed by 4 bases and the J gene end by 8 bases; junction bases not matched to a gene: 10. In DNA form, the CDR3 reads TGTGCCAGCAGCTTTTCGGGACAGGAGGGAGAAAAACTGTTTTTT. This gives the protein CASSFSGQEGEKLFF.

The chain joins TRBV30 to TRBJ1-1; possibly TRBD1 for D (5 bases). Per germline, CDR1 GTSNPN and CDR2 SVGIG (reference sequence). This CDR3 contains 11 residues. V dropped 5 bases and J dropped 1 base, with 5 bases sitting between them. Here the CDR3 DNA reads TGTGCCTGGGACAGGAACACTGAAGCTTTCTTT. It encodes CAWDRNTEAFF.

The chain joins TRBV19 to TRBJ1-5; TRBD1 might be the D (6 bases). Germline lookup yields CDR1 LNHDA and CDR2 SQIVND (reference sequence). Trimming pared 4 bases from V and 4 bases from J, leaving 20 bases between. CDR3 length equals 17 residues. This CDR3 is CASSTGDRPRGNQPQHF. In DNA form, the CDR3 reads TGTGCCAGTAGTACAGGGGACCGACCACGGGGAAATCAGCCCCAGCATTTT.

Here the CDR3 DNA reads TGTGCCATCCCGTCGGGAAATCTCACAAGCACTGAAGCTTTCTTT. Its translation: CAIPSGNLTSTEAFF. V is TRBV10-3 and J is TRBJ1-1; D gene ambiguous. Trimming removed 8 bases from V and 4 bases from J, with 20 bases in between. There are 15 residues in the CDR3. Germline CDR1 is ENHRY and CDR2 is SYGVKD.

J is TRBJ1-2 and V is TRBV4-1, with a tentative D call TRBD1 (5 bases). The CDR3 covers 15 residues. Trimming cost V 1 base and J 6 bases, with 15 bases left between them. CDR1 MGHRA and CDR2 YSYEKL come from the germline V gene. As DNA, the CDR3 is TGCGCCAGCAGCCAAGGAGGACCGATCAGGGATGGCTACACCTTC. Translation: CASSQGGPIRDGYTF.

This chain connects TRBV27 to TRBJ2-2; TRBD2 agrees at 14 bases. V dropped 4 bases and J dropped 3; count of bases not matched to a gene: 4. Germline CDR1 reads MNHEY; CDR2 reads SMNVEV (reference sequence). This CDR3 is built from 17 residues. CDR3 coding DNA: TGTGCCAGCAGTTCGACTAGCGGGAGGGCCGACACCGGGGAGCTGTTTTTT. The encoded protein is CASSSTSGRADTGELFF.